In this sample, the clone carrying this T cell receptor (beta chain) is medium-sized. What it recognizes is unknown. The entry originates in a study of neurological immune-mediated disorders. Via MiXCR, TCRdb re-called the 5' RACE reads, giving one row per CDR3 protein. Of about 38,000 distinct CDR3 sequences listed, 4.8% are singletons. Losses at the gene ends were 0 bases for V and 0 bases for J; bases not matched to a gene: 3. The CDR3 contains 17 residues. CDR1 and CDR2 (germline): SGHRS, YFSETQ. The study's findings and limits: Private repertoires in all groups were suggested, as expanded clones shared no CDR3 amino acid sequences across subjects.

The sequencing sample was made of CD4+ T cells from blood. The TCR comes from a young man in good health. The V call is TRBV5-1, the J call TRBJ2-7; 13 positions agree with TRBD2. The CDR3 loop reads CASSLGGTSGDSYEQYF. For the CDR3, the DNA is TGCGCCAGCAGCTTGGGTGGGACTAGCGGGGACTCCTACGAGCAGTACTTC.